This TCR beta chain was sequenced during a study of blood T cell repertoires in COVID-19. For the study at large: The origin of the acute and convalescent COVID-19 samples was the United States, Italy and Spain. Sources were T cells, B-cell-depleted T cells, or PBMCs; the material itself was cDNA or gDNA.

Original processing notes: Using reference gene primer amplification, nucleated cell counts were estimated. Produced via immunoSEQ multiplex PCR; TCRdb's table is partial and in-frame only. That table furnishes V, J and clone size, whereas the DNA furnished D and trimming. The sample has tens of thousands of clones, less than 75% seen once. Germline loops: CDR1 MNHEY, CDR2 SVGAGI. Trimming pared 7 bases from V and 4 bases from J, leaving 14 bases between. This CDR3 is 14 amino acids long. This clone was counted only a few times. This chain uses TRBV6-5 with TRBJ2-1, with D possibly being TRBD2 (6 bases). Sample: peripheral blood. This receptor was taken from a woman aged 45-60 years with active or convalescent COVID-19. DNA of the CDR3: TGTGCCAGCACTTTCGGAGGGAGGTACAATGAGCAGTTCTTC. Amino acids: CASTFGGRYNEQFF.